Sequencing of this T cell receptor beta chain was carried out in a study of molecular identifiers for immune sequencing clone quantification. Notes on the study in general: Reportedly, one cell's Jurkat TCR RNA was detected within 1,100,000 naive CD8 cells. Identical TCR molecules sharing a barcode could underestimate highly expanded clone sizes.

Bulk TCR library preparation followed previously described methods with listed TCR primers. TCRdb processed the PCR reads anew with MiXCR; each CDR3 protein has one entry. The sample records under 800,000 distinct CDR3 sequences, 25% being singletons. The V segment lost 4 bases and the J segment 0 bases; nucleotides outside the gene matches: 5. This CDR3 region has 16 residues. Germline assignment: CDR1 KGHDR and CDR2 SFDVKD. This clonotype occurred a few times. Its cognate antigen is unknown. The chain links TRBV24-1 to TRBJ2-1, with 7 nucleotides matching TRBD2. Source material: naive CD8+ T cells from blood, with Jurkat cell RNA spiked in. The subset: FACS-sorted CD8+CD4-CCR7+CD45RA+ naive T cells. The receptor comes from a human donor in good health. Some libraries in this study had Jurkat cell RNA spiked in. The DNA of the CDR3 is TGTGCCACCAGTGAAAGCGGGGCCAGCTCCTACAATGAGCAGTTCTTC. Protein product: CATSESGASSYNEQFF.